A selection of T cell receptor beta chains follows, all from one sample in a study of beta chain features in type 1 diabetes. Assay: immunoSEQ multiplex PCR; the TCRdb copy retains only in-frame clones and omits some. This table holds hundreds of thousands of clones, 13% found once. Specimen: naive CD4+ T cells from blood. The source is a man aged 18 to 30 with type 1 diabetes. Each CDR3 is given with its conserved first and last residue. A D gene is named only where the DNA matches it firmly. A row's size may be missing; if present it is once, few, many or a size class.

D	size	J	V	DNA	CDR3
TRBD2	once	TRBJ2-7	TRBV9	TGTGCCAGCAGCGTCTCGGTAGCGGGGGGAGTCGGAGCCTACGAGCAGTACTTC	CASSVSVAGGVGAYEQYF
-	-	TRBJ1-3	TRBV18	TGTGCCAGCTCCCTCACGGCCCTCGGCGCTGGAAACACCATATATTTT	CASSLTALGAGNTIYF
-	-	TRBJ1-4	TRBV30	TGTGCCTGGAGTGTATTGGGTTTGGCTAATGAAAAACTGTTTTTT	CAWSVLGLANEKLFF
TRBD1	-	TRBJ1-2	TRBV7-8	TGTGCCAGCAGCCGGGGACAGGCGACCAACTATGGCTACACCTTC	CASSRGQATNYGYTF
TRBD2	-	TRBJ2-3	TRBV7-9	TGTGCCAGCAGCTTAGTTTCCAGCGGGGGAGCCACGCAGTATTTT	CASSLVSSGGATQYF
-	few	TRBJ1-5	TRBV30	TGTGCCTGGAGTTCCCCGTGGGGGCCAGGATTAAATCAGCCCCAGCATTTT	CAWSSPWGPGLNQPQHF
TRBD2	-	TRBJ2-1	TRBV6-5	TGTGCCAGCAGTTACACCCTAGCGGGGGAGCCCAATGAGCAGTTCTTC	CASSYTLAGEPNEQFF
TRBD1	-	TRBJ2-7	TRBV5-6	TGTGCCAGCAGCTCGATTAACCCCGGGACAGGGGTGTACGAGCAGTACTTC	CASSSINPGTGVYEQYF
TRBD1	-	TRBJ2-7	TRBV5-1	TGCGCCAGCAGCTCTCGGGACAGGGTCGGCGAGCAGTACTTC	CASSSRDRVGEQYF
TRBD2	few	TRBJ2-7	TRBV5-4	TGTGCCAGCAGCATCGGGAGGTCGTTCTCCTACGAGCAGTACTTC	CASSIGRSFSYEQYF
-	few	TRBJ1-6	TRBV7-9	TGTGCCAGCAGCCCCCCCAGGGGATATAATTCACCCCTCCACTTT	CASSPPRGYNSPLHF
-	-	TRBJ2-2	TRBV12-5	TGTGCTAGTGGTTTGGTAGCAGGGAGCACCGGGGAGCTGTTTTTT	CASGLVAGSTGELFF
TRBD1	few	TRBJ2-7	TRBV18	TGTGCCAGCTCAACTACAGGGGGCTCCTACGAGCAGTACTTC	CASSTTGGSYEQYF
-	few	TRBJ1-6	TRBV7-9	TGTGCCAGCAGCTTAGAGACCCGGGATTCACCCCTCCACTTT	CASSLETRDSPLHF
TRBD2	-	TRBJ2-1	TRBV9	TGTGCCAGCAGCGTTCTAGCGGGGGTATACAATGAGCAGTTCTTC	CASSVLAGVYNEQFF
-	-	TRBJ1-5	TRBV11-2	TGTGCCAGCAGCTTACTTGAGGACCAGCCCCAGCATTTT	CASSLLEDQPQHF
-	-	TRBJ1-2	TRBV11-3	TGTGCCAGCAGCCCTGATAAGAACTATGGCTACACCTTC	CASSPDKNYGYTF
TRBD2	few	TRBJ2-1	TRBV11-3	TGTGCCAGCAGCTCCGGGACTAGTCCTACCGATGAGCAGTTCTTC	CASSSGTSPTDEQFF
-	-	TRBJ2-6	TRBV7-8	TGTGCCAGCAGCCGTTGGGGAATGGACACCGGATTCACCTCTGGGGCCAACGTCCTGACTTTC	CASSRWGMDTGFTSGANVLTF
-	few	TRBJ1-4	TRBV4-1	TGCGCCAGCAGCCAAGACGTAGCAGCCGCTAATGAAAAACTGTTTTTT	CASSQDVAAANEKLFF
TRBD2	few	TRBJ2-4	TRBV28	TGTGCCAGCAGTTTACTAGCGGGGGCTGGGTACATTCAGTACTTC	CASSLLAGAGYIQYF
TRBD2	few	TRBJ2-2	TRBV7-2	TGTGCCAGCAGCTCAACCGGGACTACCACCGGGGAGCTGTTTTTT	CASSSTGTTTGELFF
TRBD2	few	TRBJ2-2	TRBV5-1	TGCGCCAGCACCCCCCAGGGACTAGACAACACCGGGGAGCTGTTTTTT	CASTPQGLDNTGELFF
-	-	TRBJ2-3	TRBV6-5	TGTGCCAGCAGTTACGGAGGGACTAGCACAGATACGCAGTATTTT	CASSYGGTSTDTQYF
TRBD1	few	TRBJ1-4	TRBV4-1	TGCGCCAGCAGCCCCAGCGGACAGGGGGGTAATGAAAAACTGTTTTTT	CASSPSGQGGNEKLFF
-	-	TRBJ2-1	TRBV9	TGTGCCAGCAGCGTACATATTACAACCTACAATGAGCAGTTCTTC	CASSVHITTYNEQFF
-	many	TRBJ2-7	TRBV21-1	TGTGCCAGCAGCATTCGACCCTCCTACGAGCAGTACTTC	CASSIRPSYEQYF
TRBD1	-	TRBJ2-7	TRBV29-1	TGCAGCGTTGAAGAAGGGGACAGGGGTTTACTACAGTACGAGCAGTACTTC	CSVEEGDRGLLQYEQYF
-	few	TRBJ2-1	TRBV6-5	TGTGCCAGCAGGAATTACAATGAGCAGTTCTTC	CASRNYNEQFF
TRBD1	few	TRBJ2-2	TRBV4-1	TGCGCCAGCAGCCAATATAATATCCGGACAGGGGGCACCGGGGAGCTGTTTTTT	CASSQYNIRTGGTGELFF
-	few	TRBJ1-1	TRBV10-3	TGTGCCATCAGTGAGTCAGGAGGGTGGGAAGCTTTCTTT	CAISESGGWEAFF
-	-	TRBJ1-1	TRBV29-1	TGCAGCGTTAGGACAAGCCTGGGGATGACTGAAGCTTTCTTT	CSVRTSLGMTEAFF
-	few	TRBJ2-2	TRBV30	TGTGCCTGGAGTGGCCCATGGACAGTAACGAACACCGGGGAGCTGTTTTTT	CAWSGPWTVTNTGELFF
-	-	TRBJ2-5	TRBV18	TGTGCCAGCTCACCGTGGCAGGGGGGTACCCGGCAGGAGACCCAGTACTTC	CASSPWQGGTRQETQYF
-	few	TRBJ1-1	TRBV6-5	TGTGCCAGCAGCACAAACACTGAAGCTTTCTTT	CASSTNTEAFF
TRBD1	few	TRBJ1-1	TRBV5-4	TGTGCCAGCAGCTTGGACAGGGGTATGAACACTGAAGCTTTCTTT	CASSLDRGMNTEAFF
-	-	TRBJ1-5	TRBV19	TGTGCCAGTAGGCACCCCCAGGACGGCAATCAGCCCCAGCATTTT	CASRHPQDGNQPQHF
TRBD2	few	TRBJ2-1	TRBV30	TGTGCCTGGAGTGGCGGGACTAGCTACAATGAGCAGTTCTTC	CAWSGGTSYNEQFF
-	-	TRBJ2-5	TRBV10-3	TGTGCCACCGCTACCGGGACTGGGAGGGAGACCCAGTACTTC	CATATGTGRETQYF
-	few	TRBJ2-4	TRBV28	TGTGCCAGCAGCCTCAGGGAGTGGATCAAAAACATTCAGTACTTC	CASSLREWIKNIQYF
TRBD2	few	TRBJ2-1	TRBV7-2	TGTGCCAGCAGCCTGAAAGCGGGGGGGCAAATCGGGCAGTTCTTC	CASSLKAGGQIGQFF
TRBD1	few	TRBJ2-5	TRBV4-1	TGCGCCAGCAGCTCGGGACAGCGAGAGACCCAGTACTTC	CASSSGQRETQYF
TRBD2	-	TRBJ2-7	TRBV7-9	TGTGCCAGCAGCTCTACCGGGACTAGCGGGGGAAGGCAGTACTTC	CASSSTGTSGGRQYF
TRBD2	-	TRBJ2-2	TRBV18	TGTGCCAGCTCAAGGACTAGCGGGGGCGCCACCGGGGAGCTGTTTTTT	CASSRTSGGATGELFF
-	few	TRBJ1-1	TRBV29-1	TGCAGCGTTGGGGCCTTTACGGACACTGAAGCTTTCTTT	CSVGAFTDTEAFF
-	-	TRBJ2-7	TRBV5-4	TGTGCCAGCAGCTTGGCCTCTCCCTCCGAGCAGTACTTC	CASSLASPSEQYF
-	-	TRBJ2-7	TRBV21-1	TGTGCCAGCAGCAACGGGGTACCCGGGGGGCACGAGCAGTACTTC	CASSNGVPGGHEQYF
-	-	TRBJ2-3	TRBV5-1	TGCGCCAGCAGCTGGGGGACCGAAAGCTATGGCACAGATACGCAGTATTTT	CASSWGTESYGTDTQYF
TRBD2	-	TRBJ2-2	TRBV9	TGTGCCAGCAGCGTTAGCGGGGGGGCCGCGAACACCGGGGAGCTGTTTTTT	CASSVSGGAANTGELFF
TRBD1	few	TRBJ1-2	TRBV2	TGTGCCAGCAGATCCGGGACAGGGGTTAGCTACACCTTC	CASRSGTGVSYTF
-	few	TRBJ2-2	TRBV27	TGTGCCAGCAGTGCCCCCGGGACTTGGAACACCGGGGAGCTGTTTTTT	CASSAPGTWNTGELFF
-	once	TRBJ1-5	TRBV29-1	TGCAGCGTTGGGGGCAGGGACAATCAGCCCCAGCATTTT	CSVGGRDNQPQHF
-	few	TRBJ1-1	TRBV30	TGTGCCTGGAGCGGATCGAACACTGAAGCTTTCTTT	CAWSGSNTEAFF
-	-	TRBJ1-3	TRBV10-3	TGTGCCATCAGTGACGGCAGCTCTGGAAACACCATATATTTT	CAISDGSSGNTIYF
-	few	TRBJ2-2	TRBV30	TGTGCCTGGATGGGGGGTCGGAGCACCGGGGAGCTGTTTTTT	CAWMGGRSTGELFF
TRBD1	few	TRBJ1-2	TRBV28	TGTGCCAGCAAGGTGACAGGGGAAGTGTACTATGGCTACACCTTC	CASKVTGEVYYGYTF
TRBD1	few	TRBJ2-7	TRBV29-1	TGCAGCGCTGGGACAGGGCCCTCCTACGAGCAGTACTTC	CSAGTGPSYEQYF
-	-	TRBJ2-1	TRBV5-8	TGTGCCAGCAGCACCCATTTGTGGGAGCAGTTCTTC	CASSTHLWEQFF
-	few	TRBJ1-5	TRBV25-1	TGTGCTAAAAAACCTAGCAATCAGCCCCAGCATTTT	CAKKPSNQPQHF
-	-	TRBJ2-2	TRBV7-3	TGTGCCAGCAGCTTATCGCCCCCGGGGGGGGAGCTGTTTTTT	CASSLSPPGGELFF